Included here is one TCR beta chain sequence, with context. The data are from a study of blood T cell repertoires in COVID-19. The overall study: The samples span acute and convalescent COVID-19 from the United States, Italy and Spain. PBMCs, B-cell-depleted T cells, or T cells were the source of the cDNA or gDNA that made up the material.

How the authors handled the data: Nucleated cell counts were estimated from reference gene primer amplification. Assay: immunoSEQ multiplex PCR; the TCRdb copy retains only in-frame clones and omits some. From that table come the V and J calls and clone size; the DNA was used to work out D and trimming. The data hold roughly 250,000 clones, with about 91% observed a single time. From germline, CDR1 is LNHDA and CDR2 SQIVND (reference sequence). V gave up 4 bases and J gave up 2 bases, with 18 bases separating them. The CDR3 runs to 17 residues. Participants' own reports of clinical history determined their cohort assignment.

The specimen sequenced was PBMCs or T cells enriched from blood (not recorded which). The source is a woman in her forties with acute COVID-19. V gene TRBV19 combines with J gene TRBJ1-5, with D tentatively TRBD1 (5 bases). The CDR3: CASSTSTARGRNQPQHF. CDR3 nucleotide sequence: TGTGCCAGTAGTACGTCAACGGCTAGGGGCCGCAATCAGCCCCAGCATTTT.